This is a list of T cell receptor beta chains from one sample in a study of radiotherapy plus CTLA-4 blockade in lung cancer. Profiling relied on immunoSEQ multiplex PCR, and the TCRdb table lists in-frame clones only, not all of them. The sample holds roughly 32,000 clones, about 81% seen once. Source: peripheral blood, taken from a patient treated with radiotherapy plus ipilimumab. The receptors come from a human donor with non-small cell lung cancer that progressed on radiotherapy plus ipilimumab. Both conserved end residues are part of each CDR3. The order of the fields is CDR3 DNA, CDR3 protein, CDR3 length, D gene, clone size, J gene, V gene. The D gene is left open where the match is weak. For some rows the clone size is stated as once, few or many, or as a class when expanded; others skip it.

cdr3_nt: TGTGCCAGCCGGGAGGAGGGGAGGAACACCGGGGAGCTGTTTTTT; cdr3_aa: CASREEGRNTGELFF; cdr3_length: 15; d_call: TRBD2; clone_size: -; j_call: TRBJ2-2; v_call: TRBV2
cdr3_nt: TGCAGTGTTTTTCGGAACACTGAAGCTTTCTTT; cdr3_aa: CSVFRNTEAFF; cdr3_length: 11; d_call: -; clone_size: -; j_call: TRBJ1-1; v_call: TRBV20-1
cdr3_nt: TGCGCCAGCAGCAGAACACAGAGCTCCTACAATGAGCAGTTCTTC; cdr3_aa: CASSRTQSSYNEQFF; cdr3_length: 15; d_call: -; clone_size: few; j_call: TRBJ2-1; v_call: TRBV4-3
cdr3_nt: TGTGCCAGCAGTTACGACACAACCTATGGCTACACCTTC; cdr3_aa: CASSYDTTYGYTF; cdr3_length: 13; d_call: -; clone_size: few; j_call: TRBJ1-2; v_call: TRBV6-5
cdr3_nt: TGCGCCAGTAGACCGGGACAGGGAGTTCTTACTAACTATGGCTACACCTTC; cdr3_aa: CASRPGQGVLTNYGYTF; cdr3_length: 17; d_call: TRBD1; clone_size: -; j_call: TRBJ1-2; v_call: TRBV5-1
cdr3_nt: TGTGCCAGCAGCTTGCTATTGAACACTGAAGCTTTCTTT; cdr3_aa: CASSLLLNTEAFF; cdr3_length: 13; d_call: -; clone_size: few; j_call: TRBJ1-1; v_call: TRBV5-4
cdr3_nt: TGTGCCAGCAGTCAACACGCCCATTCACCCCTCCACTTT; cdr3_aa: CASSQHAHSPLHF; cdr3_length: 13; d_call: -; clone_size: -; j_call: TRBJ1-6; v_call: TRBV6-5
cdr3_nt: TGTGCCAGCAGTTATCGGGACAGGGTAGAGACCCAGTACTTC; cdr3_aa: CASSYRDRVETQYF; cdr3_length: 14; d_call: TRBD1; clone_size: -; j_call: TRBJ2-5; v_call: TRBV27
cdr3_nt: TGTGCCAGCTCACCACCCCAGGGGGCCGGTGGAAACACCATATATTTT; cdr3_aa: CASSPPQGAGGNTIYF; cdr3_length: 16; d_call: TRBD1; clone_size: -; j_call: TRBJ1-3; v_call: TRBV18
cdr3_nt: TGTGCCAGCAGCCCCAGACTAGCGAACTACAATGAGCAGTTCTTC; cdr3_aa: CASSPRLANYNEQFF; cdr3_length: 15; d_call: TRBD2; clone_size: -; j_call: TRBJ2-1; v_call: TRBV9
cdr3_nt: TGTGCCAGTAGTACAGGGACAGGGGGGGATCGTTGGGAGCAGTACTTC; cdr3_aa: CASSTGTGGDRWEQYF; cdr3_length: 16; d_call: TRBD1; clone_size: -; j_call: TRBJ2-7; v_call: TRBV19
cdr3_nt: TGTGCCACCTTAGACTCTGGGGCCAACGTCCTGACTTTC; cdr3_aa: CATLDSGANVLTF; cdr3_length: 13; d_call: -; clone_size: -; j_call: TRBJ2-6; v_call: TRBV28
cdr3_nt: TGTGCCAGCAGCGAGGGACTAGCGGGGGCCCAAGAGACCCAGTACTTC; cdr3_aa: CASSEGLAGAQETQYF; cdr3_length: 16; d_call: TRBD2; clone_size: -; j_call: TRBJ2-5; v_call: TRBV9
cdr3_nt: TGTGCCAGCAGATCTACCGAACAGTTCCCCTACGAGCAGTACTTC; cdr3_aa: CASRSTEQFPYEQYF; cdr3_length: 15; d_call: -; clone_size: medium-sized; j_call: TRBJ2-7; v_call: TRBV7-8
cdr3_nt: TGTGCCAGCAGCTCGACCGGGGAGACTGAAGCTTTCTTT; cdr3_aa: CASSSTGETEAFF; cdr3_length: 13; d_call: -; clone_size: -; j_call: TRBJ1-1; v_call: TRBV7-9
cdr3_nt: TGTGCCAGCAGTTTAAAGCAGGGTGGGGGGTTGAATACTGAAGCTTTCTTT; cdr3_aa: CASSLKQGGGLNTEAFF; cdr3_length: 17; d_call: -; clone_size: -; j_call: TRBJ1-1; v_call: TRBV27